These 8 T cell receptor beta chains were sequenced from one sample in a study of Ad26.COV2.S vaccination and SARS-CoV-2 variants. Noted treatment: roughly 20 received Ad26.COV2.S at low or high dose, single or two shots; 5 received placebo; per-sample allocation not given. Samples were taken on day 63 after the first vaccine or placebo injection. Some clones are missing from TCRdb's copy, which holds only in-frame ones; the method was immunoSEQ multiplex PCR. The sample lists roughly 700,000 clones, about 90% occurring once. This material consisted of peripheral blood, taken in a trial of Ad26.COV2.S vaccine versus placebo. All receptors come from a person between 18 and 59 years old who received the Ad26.COV2.S COVID-19 vaccine or a placebo.

The CDR3 nucleotides are TGTGCCAGCAGTTACTCGACGCAGGGTGGCTACACCTTC. This encodes CASSYSTQGGYTF. The genes are TRBV6-2 or TRBV6-3 and TRBJ1-2, with D possibly TRBD1 on 5 matching bases. This CDR3 contains 13 residues. Germline V lookup: CDR1 MNHEY, CDR2 SVGEGT. Deletions cut 0 bases from V and 7 bases from J, with 9 bases between.

This clone was seen only once. The V call is TRBV19, the J call TRBJ2-3; 10 bases align to TRBD1. This CDR3 region has 15 residues. V trimming: 4 bases; J trimming: 3 bases; junction bases outside the gene matches: 4. The germline V gene has CDR1 LNHDA and CDR2 SQIVND (reference sequence). In DNA, the CDR3 is TGTGCCAGTAGTACCCGGGACAGGGGAACAGATACGCAGTATTTT. Translation gives CASSTRDRGTDTQYF. Complete variable domain (other parts from reference TRBV19 and TRBJ2-3): DGGITQSPKYLFRKEGQNVTLSCEQNLNHDAMYWYRQDPGQGLRLIYYSQIVNDFQKGDIAEGYSVSREKKESFPLTVTSAQKNPTAFYLCASSTRDRGTDTQYFGPGTRLTVL.

This clone has only a few counts. CDR3 protein: CASIGTASGNTIYF. For the CDR3, the DNA is TGTGCCAGTATCGGGACAGCCTCTGGAAACACCATATATTTT. The rearrangement joins TRBV19 to TRBJ1-3; TRBD1 matches at 7 bases. Germline loops: CDR1 LNHDA, CDR2 SQIVND (reference sequence). V lost 7 bases, J lost 0 bases, and 3 bases stayed unmatched. This CDR3 comprises 14 residues.

The table lists this clone with a few counts. The genes are TRBV5-8 and TRBJ2-7, with TRBD2 as a possible D gene (5 bases). The CDR3 has 13 residues. Per the germline V gene, CDR1 is SGHTS and CDR2 is YDEGEE. V lost 2 bases and J lost 1, with 7 bases in between. The DNA for the CDR3 is TGTGCCAGCAGCTTCGGGGTTTCCTACGAGCAGTACTTC. This sequence encodes CASSFGVSYEQYF.

The V gene is TRBV10-3, the J gene TRBJ2-7; 7 nucleotides agree with TRBD1. The J segment lost 4 bases and the V segment lost 9 bases, leaving 6 bases of the junction unmatched. The V gene's germline CDR1 is ENHRY and CDR2 SYGVKD. The CDR3 covers 12 residues. The CDR3 DNA is TGTGCCATTGGGACAGAGCTATACGAGCAGTACTTC. Protein sequence: CAIGTELYEQYF.

The V call is TRBV27, the J call TRBJ2-4; D ambiguous. Trimming pared 4 bases from V and 0 bases from J, leaving 10 bases between. The V gene's germline CDR1 is MNHEY and CDR2 SMNVEV (reference sequence). The CDR3 is made up of 15 amino acids. CDR3 sequence reads: CASSSRTLAKNIQYF. Written as DNA, the CDR3 is TGTGCCAGCAGTTCCCGTACCTTAGCCAAAAACATTCAGTACTTC.

The rearrangement joins TRBV7-2 to TRBJ1-6, with 8 bases aligning to TRBD1. The CDR3 is 16 residues long. Germline assignment: CDR1 SGHTA and CDR2 FQGNSA. Trimming cost V 5 bases and J 10 bases; bases outside gene matches: 13. CDR3 sequence: CASSPLGTGVGSPLHF. For the CDR3, the DNA is TGTGCCAGCAGCCCCCTCGGGACAGGAGTGGGGTCACCCCTCCACTTT.

The chain recombines TRBV14 with TRBJ2-5, with 8 bases identical to TRBD2. V was pared by 3 bases and J by 0 bases, with 12 bases of the junction left unmatched. The CDR3 contains 18 residues. Germline-derived CDR1 and CDR2 are SGHDN and FVKESK. The CDR3 sequence is CASSQSLRASGYQETQYF. CDR3 coding DNA: TGTGCCAGCAGCCAGAGCCTGAGGGCTAGCGGGTACCAAGAGACCCAGTACTTC.